The entry below describes one T cell receptor (beta chain). Its specificity is unknown. Blood specimens came from baseline, cycle 4 day 1, and cycle 7 day 1. The record originates from a study of OX40 agonist ivuxolimab in advanced cancers. Study-wide points: Partial responders receiving 0.1-3.0 mg/kg showed among the lowest clonal expansion. More expanded clones were seen, on average, in CD8+ T cells than in CD4+.

Data came from immunoSEQ multiplex PCR; TCRdb stores just in-frame clones and leaves some out. This sample carries tens of thousands of clones, about three quarters of them seen once, and the ten largest clones take 18%. The clonotype comes from an adult with an advanced solid tumor such as melanoma, head and neck, liver or kidney cancer. This specimen was CD4+ or CD8+ T cells sorted from blood, taken in a trial of the OX40 agonist ivuxolimab.

The CDR3 coding sequence is TGTGCCAGCAGTGAATATGCCGGAGCCAAAAACATTCAGTACTTC. The encoded protein is CASSEYAGAKNIQYF. The V and J genes are TRBV6-1 and TRBJ2-4; D gene ambiguous. The CDR3 is 15 amino acids. CDR1 is MNHNS, CDR2 SASEGT, per germline. Trimming stripped 2 bases from V and 0 bases from J, with 8 bases between.